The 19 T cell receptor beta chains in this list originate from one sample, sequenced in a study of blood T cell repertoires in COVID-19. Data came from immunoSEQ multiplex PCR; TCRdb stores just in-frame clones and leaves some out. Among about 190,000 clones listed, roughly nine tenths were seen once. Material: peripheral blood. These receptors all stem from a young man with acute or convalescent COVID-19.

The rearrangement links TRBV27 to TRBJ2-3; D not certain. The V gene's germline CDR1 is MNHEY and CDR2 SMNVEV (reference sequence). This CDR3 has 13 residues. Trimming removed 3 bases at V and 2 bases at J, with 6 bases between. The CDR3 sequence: CASSFKLTDTQYF. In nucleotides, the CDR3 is TGTGCCAGCAGTTTCAAGCTCACAGATACGCAGTATTTT.

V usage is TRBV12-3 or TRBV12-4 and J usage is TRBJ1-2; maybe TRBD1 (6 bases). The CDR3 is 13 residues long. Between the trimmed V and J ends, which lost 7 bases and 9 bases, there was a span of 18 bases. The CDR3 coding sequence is TGTGCCAGCACCCTCCGAGGGGGTGGGAGCTACACCTTC. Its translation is CASTLRGGGSYTF.

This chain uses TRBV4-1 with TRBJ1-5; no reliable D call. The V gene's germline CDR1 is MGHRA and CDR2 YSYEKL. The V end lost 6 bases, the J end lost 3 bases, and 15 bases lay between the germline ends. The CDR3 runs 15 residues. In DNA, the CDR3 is TGCGCCAGCAGTCCTTTGGCCCCCCCCAATCAGCCCCAGCATTTT. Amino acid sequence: CASSPLAPPNQPQHF.

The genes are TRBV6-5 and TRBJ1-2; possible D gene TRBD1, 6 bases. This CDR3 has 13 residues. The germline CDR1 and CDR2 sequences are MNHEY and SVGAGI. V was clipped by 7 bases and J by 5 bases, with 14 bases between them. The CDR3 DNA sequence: TGTGCCAGCACCGGGGGGGCCCTTTATGGCTACACCTTC. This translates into CASTGGALYGYTF.

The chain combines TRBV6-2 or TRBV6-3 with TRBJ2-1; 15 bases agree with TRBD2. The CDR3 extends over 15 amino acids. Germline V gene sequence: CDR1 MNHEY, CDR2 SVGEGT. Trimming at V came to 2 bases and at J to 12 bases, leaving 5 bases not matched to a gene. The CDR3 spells CASSYGGLAGGLQFF. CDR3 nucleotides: TGTGCCAGCAGTTACGGGGGACTAGCGGGAGGCTTGCAGTTCTTC.

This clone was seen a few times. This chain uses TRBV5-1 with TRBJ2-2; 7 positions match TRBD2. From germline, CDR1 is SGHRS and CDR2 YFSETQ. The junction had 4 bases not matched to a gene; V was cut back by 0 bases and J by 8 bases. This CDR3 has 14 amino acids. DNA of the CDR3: TGCGCCAGCAGCTTGGTCCAACTAGCGGGGGAGCTGTTTTTT. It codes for CASSLVQLAGELFF.

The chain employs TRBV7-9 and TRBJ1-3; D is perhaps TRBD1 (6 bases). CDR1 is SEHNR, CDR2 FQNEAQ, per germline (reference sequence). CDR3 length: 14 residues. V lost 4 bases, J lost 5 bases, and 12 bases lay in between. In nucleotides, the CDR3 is TGTGCCAGCAGCTCAGGGGACCCCCGAAACACCATATATTTT. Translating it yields CASSSGDPRNTIYF.

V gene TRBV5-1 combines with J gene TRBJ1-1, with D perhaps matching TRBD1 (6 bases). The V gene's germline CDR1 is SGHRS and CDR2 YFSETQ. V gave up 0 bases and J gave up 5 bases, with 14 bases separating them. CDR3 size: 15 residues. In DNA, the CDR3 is TGCGCCAGCAGCTTGGCTGGAGGGGGGGTTACTGAAGCTTTCTTT. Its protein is CASSLAGGGVTEAFF.

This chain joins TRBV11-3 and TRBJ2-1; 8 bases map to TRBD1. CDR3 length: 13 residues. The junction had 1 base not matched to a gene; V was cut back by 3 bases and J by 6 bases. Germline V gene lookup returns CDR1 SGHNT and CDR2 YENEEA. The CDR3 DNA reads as TGTGCCAGCAGCTTGGACAGGGTCAATGAGCAGTTCTTC. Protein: CASSLDRVNEQFF. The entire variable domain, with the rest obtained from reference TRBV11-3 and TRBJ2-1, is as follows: EAGVVQSPRYKIIEKKQPVAFWCNPISGHNTLYWYLQNLGQGPELLIRYENEEAVDDSQLPKDRFSAERLKGVDSTLKIQPAELGDSAVYLCASSLDRVNEQFFGPGTRLTVL.

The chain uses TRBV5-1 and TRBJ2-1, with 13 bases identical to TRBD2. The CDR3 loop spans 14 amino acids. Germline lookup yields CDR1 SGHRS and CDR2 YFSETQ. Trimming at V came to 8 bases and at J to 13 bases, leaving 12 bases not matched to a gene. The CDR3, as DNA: TGCGCCAGTAGTACCGGGACTAGCGGGATGGTTCAGTTCTTC. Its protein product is CASSTGTSGMVQFF.

The CDR3 DNA is TGTGCCAGCAGTTACTCGGGGTACAGGGGTTTACTCGGAACCTACGAGCAGTACTTC. Its protein product is CASSYSGYRGLLGTYEQYF. This sequence joins TRBV6-2 or TRBV6-3 and TRBJ2-7, with TRBD1 matching 7 bases. Trimming at V came to 0 bases and at J to 2 bases, leaving 16 bases not matched to a gene. Looked up from germline, CDR1 is MNHEY and CDR2 is SVGEGT. The CDR3 contains 19 residues.

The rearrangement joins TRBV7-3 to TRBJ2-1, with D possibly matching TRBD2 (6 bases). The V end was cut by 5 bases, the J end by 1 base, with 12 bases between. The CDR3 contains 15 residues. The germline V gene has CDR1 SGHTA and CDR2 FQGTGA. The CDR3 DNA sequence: TGTGCCAGCAGCCTTCAGGGAGGTTCCTACAATGAGCAGTTCTTC. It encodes CASSLQGGSYNEQFF.

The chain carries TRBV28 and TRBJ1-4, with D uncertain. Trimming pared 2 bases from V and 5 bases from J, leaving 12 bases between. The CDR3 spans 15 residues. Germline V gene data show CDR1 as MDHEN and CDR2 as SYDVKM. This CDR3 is CASSLGLAENEKLFF. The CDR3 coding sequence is TGTGCCAGCAGTTTAGGACTGGCGGAGAATGAAAAACTGTTTTTT.

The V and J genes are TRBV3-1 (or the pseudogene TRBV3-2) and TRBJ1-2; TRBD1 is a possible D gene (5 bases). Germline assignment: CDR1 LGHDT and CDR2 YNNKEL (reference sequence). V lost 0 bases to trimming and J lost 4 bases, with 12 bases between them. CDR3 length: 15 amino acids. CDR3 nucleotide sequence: TGTGCCAGCAGCCAAGACCCCTTGACAGTCTATGGCTACACCTTC. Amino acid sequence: CASSQDPLTVYGYTF.

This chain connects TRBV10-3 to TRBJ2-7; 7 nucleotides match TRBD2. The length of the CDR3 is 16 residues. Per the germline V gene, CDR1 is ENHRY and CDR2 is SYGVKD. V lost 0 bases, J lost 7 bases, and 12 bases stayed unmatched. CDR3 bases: TGTGCCATCAGTGAGTCGTCCGCGGGAGCCACTAGAGAGCAGTACTTC. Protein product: CAISESSAGATREQYF.

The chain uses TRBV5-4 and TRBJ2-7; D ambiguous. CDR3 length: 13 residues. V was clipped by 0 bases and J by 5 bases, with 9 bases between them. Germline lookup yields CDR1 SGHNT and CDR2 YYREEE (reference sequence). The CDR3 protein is CASSLEPRDEQYF. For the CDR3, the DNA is TGTGCCAGCAGCTTGGAACCCCGAGACGAGCAGTACTTC.

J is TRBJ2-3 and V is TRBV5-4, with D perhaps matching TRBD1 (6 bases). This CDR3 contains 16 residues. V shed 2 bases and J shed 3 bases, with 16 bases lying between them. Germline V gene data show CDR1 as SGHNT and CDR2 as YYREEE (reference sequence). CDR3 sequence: CASSLGAGVVTDTQYF. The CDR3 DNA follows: TGTGCCAGCAGCTTAGGGGCAGGGGTAGTTACAGATACGCAGTATTTT. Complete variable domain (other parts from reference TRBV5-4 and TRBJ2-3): ETGVTQSPTHLIKTRGQQVTLRCSSQSGHNTVSWYQQALGQGPQFIFQYYREEENGRGNFPPRFSGLQFPNYSSELNVNALELDDSALYLCASSLGAGVVTDTQYFGPGTRLTVL.

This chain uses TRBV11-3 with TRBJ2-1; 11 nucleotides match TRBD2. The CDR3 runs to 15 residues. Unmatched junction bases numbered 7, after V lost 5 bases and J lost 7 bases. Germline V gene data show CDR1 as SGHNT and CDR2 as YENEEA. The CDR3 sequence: CASSVTSGRGNEQFF. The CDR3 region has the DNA TGTGCCAGCAGCGTAACTAGCGGGAGAGGAAATGAGCAGTTCTTC.

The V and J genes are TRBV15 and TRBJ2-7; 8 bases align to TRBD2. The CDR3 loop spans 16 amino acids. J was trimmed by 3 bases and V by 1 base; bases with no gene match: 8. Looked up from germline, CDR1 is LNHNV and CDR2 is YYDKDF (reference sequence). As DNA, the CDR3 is TGTGCCACCAGCAGAGTCGGGGCGGGAGGCTTCTACGAGCAGTACTTC. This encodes CATSRVGAGGFYEQYF.